The 22 T cell receptor beta chains presented below share a single source sample, sequenced in a study of blood T cell repertoires in COVID-19. The repertoire was sequenced with immunoSEQ multiplex PCR; TCRdb's copy has only in-frame clones and lacks some. The table lists some 180,000 clones, around four fifths of them singletons. Sequences were obtained from peripheral blood. These receptors all stem from a woman aged 80 or over with COVID-19, enrolled during active disease.

The rearrangement links TRBV5-5 to TRBJ1-2, with 7 bases matching TRBD1. The germline gives CDR1 SGHKS, CDR2 YYEKEE (reference sequence). The V and J ends lost 3 bases and 3 bases, in that order; junction bases with no gene match: 14. The CDR3 is 17 residues long. CDR3 loop: CASSSNPGTVTDYGYTF. CDR3 nucleotide sequence: TGTGCCAGCAGCTCCAACCCCGGGACAGTAACCGACTATGGCTACACCTTC.

The gene calls are TRBV15 and TRBJ1-2; 7 bases match TRBD1. Germline V gives CDR1 LNHNV, CDR2 YYDKDF (reference sequence). The CDR3 has 12 residues. Trimming at V came to 8 bases and at J to 7 bases, leaving 7 bases not matched to a gene. The CDR3 DNA reads as TGTGCCACCTCCCGGGACAGCTCTGGCTACACCTTC. Translated, it gives CATSRDSSGYTF.

The chain uses TRBV14 and TRBJ1-4, with 7 bases aligning to TRBD1. J was trimmed by 7 bases and V by 0 bases; bases with no gene match: 5. There are 15 residues in the CDR3. CDR1 and CDR2 (germline): SGHDN, FVKESK. The CDR3 DNA sequence: TGTGCCAGCAGCCAAGAAGGAGACAGGGCTGAAAAACTGTTTTTT. Translated, it gives CASSQEGDRAEKLFF.

The rearrangement joins TRBV12-5 to TRBJ1-5; 9 bases fit TRBD1. The ends lost 1 base at V and 1 base at J; junction bases unmatched: 2. CDR3 length: 16 residues. Looked up from germline, CDR1 is LGHNT and CDR2 is FRNRAP. CDR3: CASGLGQGGSNQPQHF. The CDR3 DNA follows: TGTGCTAGTGGTTTGGGACAGGGGGGAAGCAATCAGCCCCAGCATTTT.

The chain recombines TRBV5-5 with TRBJ1-3; D is possibly TRBD1 (6 bases). Germline V lookup: CDR1 SGHKS, CDR2 YYEKEE (reference sequence). There are 15 residues in the CDR3. V shed 4 bases and J shed 3 bases, with 14 bases lying between them. CDR3 sequence: CASSRMGGLGNTIYF. DNA for the CDR3: TGTGCCAGCAGCAGAATGGGGGGGCTTGGAAACACCATATATTTT. Together with reference TRBV5-5 and TRBJ1-3, the CDR3 gives the full variable domain: DAGVTQSPTHLIKTRGQQVTLRCSPISGHKSVSWYQQVLGQGPQFIFQYYEKEERGRGNFPDRFSARQFPNYSSELNVNALLLGDSALYLCASSRMGGLGNTIYFGEGSWLTVV.

The chain has TRBV7-9 and TRBJ1-5, with D possibly being TRBD1 (5 bases). Germline V gives CDR1 SEHNR, CDR2 FQNEAQ (reference sequence). The CDR3 loop spans 14 amino acids. Trimming left V 6 bases short and J 1 base short, with 10 bases between. The CDR3 region has the DNA TGTGCCAGCAGTGGACAAACGAGCAATCAGCCCCAGCATTTT. Translating gives CASSGQTSNQPQHF.

The chain joins TRBV2 to TRBJ2-2, with D perhaps TRBD2 (5 bases). Germline CDR1 SNHLY, CDR2 FYNNEI. This CDR3 is built from 12 residues. The V end lost 4 bases, the J end lost 7 bases, and 7 bases lay between the germline ends. The CDR3 DNA is TGTGCCAGCAGTGCTGGAGGCGGGGAGCTGTTTTTT. It specifies CASSAGGGELFF.

This clone was observed once. J is TRBJ2-2 and V is TRBV14; TRBD2 agrees at 9 bases. Per the germline V gene, CDR1 is SGHDN and CDR2 is FVKESK. Trimming cost V 3 bases and J 4 bases; bases outside gene matches: 3. CDR3 size: 15 residues. The CDR3 DNA reads TGTGCCAGCAGCCAGAGCGGGGGGCCCACCGGGGAGCTGTTTTTT. Translated, it gives CASSQSGGPTGELFF. Full variable domain (remainder filled in from reference TRBV14 and TRBJ2-2): EAGVTQFPSHSVIEKGQTVTLRCDPISGHDNLYWYRRVMGKEIKFLLHFVKESKQDESGMPNNRFLAERTGGTYSTLKVQPAELEDSGVYFCASSQSGGPTGELFFGEGSRLTVL.

This chain links TRBV18 with TRBJ1-2; D might be TRBD1 (5 bases). CDR1 is KGHSH, CDR2 LQKENI, per germline. The CDR3 is 13 amino acids. The V end was cut by 4 bases, the J end by 11 bases, with 17 bases between. Written as DNA, the CDR3 is TGTGCCAGCTCACAACAGGATGGGCTTGATTACACCTTC. This sequence encodes CASSQQDGLDYTF.

The chain is built from TRBV5-4 and TRBJ2-5, with TRBD2 matching 7 bases. Unmatched junction bases numbered 17, after V lost 5 bases and J lost 7 bases. Per germline, CDR1 SGHNT and CDR2 YYREEE (reference sequence). The CDR3 is made up of 16 amino acids. The CDR3 coding sequence is TGTGCCAGCAGGGCGGATTCCGGTGGCGGGGGAGGGACCCAGTACTTC. Its protein is CASRADSGGGGGTQYF. Full variable domain (remainder filled in from reference TRBV5-4 and TRBJ2-5): ETGVTQSPTHLIKTRGQQVTLRCSSQSGHNTVSWYQQALGQGPQFIFQYYREEENGRGNFPPRFSGLQFPNYSSELNVNALELDDSALYLCASRADSGGGGGTQYFGPGTRLLVL.

The chain couples TRBV27 to TRBJ1-5; tentatively, D is TRBD1 (5 bases). Deletions cut 8 bases from V and 5 bases from J, with 10 bases between. Germline CDR1 reads MNHEY; CDR2 reads SMNVEV (reference sequence). The CDR3 totals 12 residues. CDR3 region: CASWDWDQPQHF. CDR3 in DNA: TGTGCCAGCTGGGACTGGGATCAGCCCCAGCATTTT.

The gene calls are TRBV12-3 or TRBV12-4 and TRBJ2-7; a weak D match, TRBD2 (5 bases). The germline V and J ends were trimmed by 5 bases and 6 bases, with 11 bases remaining between them. The CDR3 has 12 residues. Here the CDR3 DNA reads TGTGCCAGCAGTCGGGGATTTTCCGAGCAGTACTTC. Its translation is CASSRGFSEQYF.

The chain is built from TRBV3-1 (or the pseudogene TRBV3-2) and TRBJ1-1, with 7 bases that match TRBD1. The CDR3 extends over 14 amino acids. The J segment lost 2 bases and the V segment lost 4 bases, leaving 4 bases of the junction unmatched. CDR1 is LGHDT and CDR2 is YNNKEL in the germline V gene (reference sequence). CDR3 protein: CASSLRDSNTEAFF. CDR3 in DNA: TGTGCCAGCAGCCTCCGGGACAGCAACACTGAAGCTTTCTTT.

The chain uses TRBV19 and TRBJ1-6; D unresolved. V dropped 6 bases and J dropped 7 bases, with 16 bases sitting between them. The V gene's germline CDR1 is LNHDA and CDR2 SQIVND (reference sequence). The CDR3 spans 15 residues. The CDR3 spells CASRVGRNRNSPLHF. The CDR3 nucleotides are TGTGCCAGTAGAGTTGGGAGAAACCGGAATTCACCCCTCCACTTT.

This chain joins TRBV7-3 and TRBJ2-1; TRBD2 might be the D (7 bases). V lost 0 bases, J lost 5 bases, and 11 bases lay in between. The CDR3 is 15 residues long. Germline lookup yields CDR1 SGHTA and CDR2 FQGTGA. The CDR3 region has the DNA TGTGCCAGCAGCTTAACGGCGGGGGCGGACAATGAGCAGTTCTTC. Its translation: CASSLTAGADNEQFF.

This chain links TRBV5-4 with TRBJ1-1; 7 nucleotides align to TRBD1. The CDR3 has 15 amino acids. Germline CDR1 SGHNT, CDR2 YYREEE (reference sequence). V dropped 4 bases and J dropped 0; count of bases not matched to a gene: 6. The CDR3 spells CASSEGGQMNTEAFF. CDR3 coding DNA: TGTGCCAGCAGCGAGGGGGGACAGATGAACACTGAAGCTTTCTTT.

This chain links TRBV5-1 with TRBJ2-7; the match to TRBD2 covers 14 bases. Germline CDR1 reads SGHRS; CDR2 reads YFSETQ. The length of the CDR3 is 17 residues. Trimming cost V 0 bases and J 5 bases; bases outside gene matches: 7. CDR3 residues: CASSLEGTSGRGDEQYF. CDR3 nucleotide sequence: TGCGCCAGCAGCTTGGAAGGGACTAGCGGGAGAGGGGACGAGCAGTACTTC.

The V gene is TRBV28, the J gene TRBJ2-7; 9 bases map to TRBD2. The germline V gene has CDR1 MDHEN and CDR2 SYDVKM. V was pared by 6 bases and J by 5 bases, with 5 bases of the junction left unmatched. This CDR3 is 13 amino acids long. CDR3 in DNA: TGTGCCAGCAGATTTAGCGGGAGTCACGAGCAGTACTTC. Translated, it gives CASRFSGSHEQYF. Full variable domain (remainder filled in from reference TRBV28 and TRBJ2-7): DVKVTQSSRYLVKRTGEKVFLECVQDMDHENMFWYRQDPGLGLRLIYFSYDVKMKEKGDIPEGYSVSREKKERFSLILESASTNQTSMYLCASRFSGSHEQYFGPGTRLTVT.

The V call is TRBV19, the J call TRBJ2-4; D gene uncertain. CDR1 and CDR2 from the germline V gene are LNHDA and SQIVND (reference sequence). With 4 bases removed from V and 5 bases from J, the gap between germline ends came to 6 bases. This CDR3 contains 12 residues. The CDR3 is CASSKQENIQYF. In nucleotides, the CDR3 is TGTGCCAGTAGTAAGCAGGAAAACATTCAGTACTTC.

The chain couples TRBV5-1 to TRBJ1-4; 7 bases fit TRBD1. CDR3 length: 14 amino acids. Germline V CDR1 and CDR2: SGHRS, YFSETQ. J was trimmed by 8 bases and V by 10 bases; bases with no gene match: 14. The CDR3 nucleotides read TGCGCCTCAACTCGGGAGGGGGCTGGAGAAAAACTGTTTTTT. The encoded protein is CASTREGAGEKLFF. Full variable domain (outside the CDR3, taken from reference TRBV5-1 and TRBJ1-4): KAGVTQTPRYLIKTRGQQVTLSCSPISGHRSVSWYQQTPGQGLQFLFEYFSETQRNKGNFPGRFSGRQFSNSRSEMNVSTLELGDSALYLCASTREGAGEKLFFGSGTQLSVL.

The V call is TRBV10-3, the J call TRBJ1-2; 7 nucleotides agree with TRBD1. Germline V CDR1 and CDR2: ENHRY, SYGVKD. The CDR3 contains 12 residues. Trimming took 3 bases from V and 6 from J; bases not matched to a gene: 1. The CDR3 bases are TGTGCCATCAGTGAACAGGGGCATGGCTACACCTTC. It encodes CAISEQGHGYTF.

The CDR3 DNA reads as TGTGCCAGCACCCCGGTGGGAGGTCCCGGCGAGCAGTACTTC. It codes for CASTPVGGPGEQYF. The chain combines TRBV6-5 with TRBJ2-7, with D maybe TRBD2 (6 bases). V was cut by 7 bases and J by 6 bases, with 19 bases left in between. The CDR3 has 14 residues. Looked up from germline, CDR1 is MNHEY and CDR2 is SVGAGI.